These 32 T cell receptor beta chains originate from one sample sequenced in a study of T cell responses to AZD1222 COVID-19 vaccine. Assay used: immunoSEQ multiplex PCR; TCRdb lists only in-frame clones, some missing. Among roughly 150,000 clones listed, approximately 80% were seen once. The specimen was peripheral blood, collected on day 0 of AZD1222 vaccination. Every receptor here comes from an adult in good health.

This chain uses TRBV18 with TRBJ2-1; 7 bases map to TRBD2. The CDR3 is 15 residues long. Germline V CDR1 and CDR2: KGHSH, LQKENI. V trimming: 4 bases; J trimming: 5 bases; junction bases outside the gene matches: 8. As DNA, the CDR3 is TGTGCCAGCTCACAACTAGCGATAAGTGACAATGAGCAGTTCTTC. Encoded protein: CASSQLAISDNEQFF.

The chain links TRBV9 to TRBJ2-5; TRBD2 matches 8 bases. Germline trimming cut 0 bases from V and 0 bases from J; bases unmatched to any gene: 10. Germline CDR1 and CDR2: SGDLS and YYNGEE. The CDR3 is made up of 18 amino acids. The DNA for the CDR3 is TGTGCCAGCAGCGTAGGAAGGAGTAGCGGGGAGTACCAAGAGACCCAGTACTTC. Amino acids: CASSVGRSSGEYQETQYF.

The chain is built from TRBV25-1 and TRBJ1-4; weak D call: TRBD1 (6 bases). The CDR3 is made up of 17 amino acids. Deletions cut 2 bases from V and 2 bases from J, with 15 bases between. The V gene's germline CDR1 is MGHDK and CDR2 SYGVNS. The CDR3 reads CASSERGASVTNEKLFF. DNA for the CDR3: TGTGCCAGCAGTGAACGGGGGGCCTCGGTGACTAATGAAAAACTGTTTTTT.

In the case of this clone: One junction end disagrees with the germline gene, perhaps due to a read error. The chain couples TRBV5-4 to TRBJ2-7; TRBD1 agrees at 8 bases. Germline lookup yields CDR1 SGHNT and CDR2 YYREEE (reference sequence). The length of the CDR3 is 14 residues. The CDR3 DNA reads TGTGCCAGCGGCTTATGGCAGGGGACAGGCGAGCAGTACTTC. Protein product: CASGLWQGTGEQYF. Full variable domain (remainder filled in from reference TRBV5-4 and TRBJ2-7): ETGVTQSPTHLIKTRGQQVTLRCSSQSGHNTVSWYQQALGQGPQFIFQYYREEENGRGNFPPRFSGLQFPNYSSELNVNALELDDSALYLCASGLWQGTGEQYFGPGTRLTVT.

J is TRBJ1-4 and V is TRBV11-2; 8 bases are shared with TRBD1. The CDR3 totals 13 residues. Germline V gene data show CDR1 as SGHAT and CDR2 as FQNNGV. V lost 6 bases and J lost 8; bases outside the gene matches: 5. CDR3 region: CASRGTGREKLFF. The CDR3 DNA sequence: TGTGCCAGCAGGGGGACAGGTCGCGAAAAACTGTTTTTT.

The gene calls are TRBV2 and TRBJ1-2; D gene ambiguous. The CDR3 is 15 residues long. Germline V gives CDR1 SNHLY, CDR2 FYNNEI. V lost 7 bases to trimming and J lost 2 bases, with 17 bases between them. The CDR3 nucleotides read TGTGCCAGCACAGTGGAGGGTACTCAGAACTATGGCTACACCTTC. As protein: CASTVEGTQNYGYTF.

The V and J genes are TRBV5-1 and TRBJ1-5; D gene unclear. Trimming cost V 4 bases and J 2 bases, with 19 bases left between them. The CDR3 is 17 amino acids. Germline CDR1 is SGHRS and CDR2 is YFSETQ. The CDR3 sequence is CASSVSELGNGNQPQHF. CDR3 nucleotide sequence: TGCGCCAGCAGCGTCTCAGAGCTCGGTAATGGCAATCAGCCCCAGCATTTT.

The chain combines TRBV7-9 with TRBJ1-6, with 7 bases identical to TRBD1. V gave up 5 bases and J gave up 6 bases; unmatched junction bases: 7. The CDR3 length is 15 residues. CDR1 is SEHNR, CDR2 FQNEAQ, per germline (reference sequence). The CDR3 DNA is TGTGCCAGCAGCGAAGGGACAGCGTTTAATTCACCCCTCCACTTT. This codes for CASSEGTAFNSPLHF.

The rearrangement uses TRBV19 and TRBJ2-7, with D possibly TRBD1 on 7 matching bases. Looked up from germline, CDR1 is LNHDA and CDR2 is SQIVND (reference sequence). V lost 6 bases and J lost 6, with 9 bases in between. The CDR3 sequence is 11 residues long. The CDR3 spells CASRQGGEQYF. The CDR3 bases are TGTGCCAGTAGGCAGGGGGGCGAGCAGTACTTC. The entire variable domain, with the rest obtained from reference TRBV19 and TRBJ2-7, is as follows: DGGITQSPKYLFRKEGQNVTLSCEQNLNHDAMYWYRQDPGQGLRLIYYSQIVNDFQKGDIAEGYSVSREKKESFPLTVTSAQKNPTAFYLCASRQGGEQYFGPGTRLTVT.

This chain joins TRBV3-1 (or the pseudogene TRBV3-2) and TRBJ2-7, with no clear D. The CDR3 covers 14 residues. Trimming left V 5 bases short and J 5 bases short, with 16 bases between. Germline CDR1 is LGHDT and CDR2 is YNNKEL (reference sequence). In DNA, the CDR3 is TGTGCCAGCAGCGTATTATTTGTGTTAGACGAGCAGTACTTC. This encodes CASSVLFVLDEQYF.

This clone was observed once. The chain uses TRBV11-2 and TRBJ1-1; D remains unclear. Trimming pared 5 bases from V and 5 bases from J, leaving 9 bases between. Per the germline V gene, CDR1 is SGHAT and CDR2 is FQNNGV. The CDR3 extends over 12 amino acids. CDR3 coding DNA: TGTGCCAGCAGCCCATTAAATACTGAAGCTTTCTTT. Its protein product is CASSPLNTEAFF.

The rearrangement uses TRBV7-9 and TRBJ2-1; a possible D gene is TRBD1 (6 bases). Looked up from germline, CDR1 is SEHNR and CDR2 is FQNEAQ (reference sequence). The germline V and J ends were trimmed by 4 bases and 2 bases, with 18 bases remaining between them. The CDR3 loop spans 17 amino acids. CDR3 coding DNA: TGTGCCAGCAGCTCCCGAACTGGACAGTCCACCTACAATGAGCAGTTCTTC. This sequence encodes CASSSRTGQSTYNEQFF.

The chain carries TRBV3-1 (or the pseudogene TRBV3-2) and TRBJ1-4, with D possibly TRBD1 on 5 matching bases. Deletions cut 6 bases from V and 4 bases from J, with 12 bases between. Germline V gives CDR1 LGHDT, CDR2 YNNKEL (reference sequence). This CDR3 comprises 14 residues. As DNA, the CDR3 is TGTGCCAGCAGGCCCGGGACTCTTAATGAAAAACTGTTTTTT. Protein product: CASRPGTLNEKLFF.

A note on this clone: The CDR3 does not close with the conserved phenylalanine or tryptophan, likely indicating a read error. Because the CDR3's place on the DNA is in doubt, the DNA is left out and the CDR3 is given as listed by TCRdb. The CDR3 reads CAWSVYGTPIAEI. V usage is TRBV30 and J usage is TRBJ1-2; TRBD1 reflects the table's D call only, with no check against the DNA. The CDR3 totals 13 residues, both ends included. Germline CDR1 is GTSNPN and CDR2 is SVGIG (reference sequence).

V gene TRBV27 combines with J gene TRBJ2-5, with 7 bases fitting TRBD2. Germline CDR1 reads MNHEY; CDR2 reads SMNVEV (reference sequence). The CDR3 runs to 13 residues. V lost 4 bases to trimming and J lost 5 bases; unmatched junction nucleotides: 4. The CDR3 spells CASSSREGETQYF. For the CDR3, the DNA is TGTGCCAGCAGTTCGAGGGAGGGGGAGACCCAGTACTTC.

The rearrangement links TRBV7-7 to TRBJ2-3, with D perhaps matching TRBD1 (7 bases). The CDR3 is 15 residues long. Deletions cut 4 bases from V and 2 bases from J, with 13 bases between. The germline V gene has CDR1 SSHAT and CDR2 FNYEAQ (reference sequence). CDR3 residues: CASSSQGGPTDTQYF. In DNA form, the CDR3 reads TGTGCCAGCAGCTCCCAGGGGGGCCCCACAGATACGCAGTATTTT.

The chain carries TRBV14 and TRBJ1-1; the D gene is possibly TRBD1 (5 bases). This CDR3 spans 16 amino acids. Looked up from germline, CDR1 is SGHDN and CDR2 is FVKESK. V lost 0 bases, J lost 6 bases, and 17 bases lay in between. The CDR3 DNA is TGTGCCAGCAGCCAAGAGTTGGTAGGGACGAGCGCTGAAGCTTTCTTT. Translating it yields CASSQELVGTSAEAFF.

The chain has TRBV9 and TRBJ1-1, with D unresolved. CDR3 size: 13 residues. The germline V gene encodes CDR1 SGDLS and CDR2 YYNGEE. V was pared by 1 base and J by 1 base, with 5 bases between. The CDR3 sequence: CASSVQRNTEAFF. For the CDR3, the DNA is TGTGCCAGCAGCGTACAGAGGAACACTGAAGCTTTCTTT.

V usage is TRBV29-1 and J usage is TRBJ1-4, with no clear D. V was cut by 7 bases and J by 0 bases, with 15 bases left in between. CDR3 size: 15 residues. Germline CDR1 reads SQVTM; CDR2 reads ANQGSEA. CDR3 loop: CSAQLTLATNEKLFF. For the CDR3, the DNA is TGCAGCGCTCAATTGACACTTGCAACTAATGAAAAACTGTTTTTT.

This clone was picked up a small number of times. The chain uses TRBV2 and TRBJ2-7; D is undetermined. Trimming left V 3 bases short and J 2 bases short, with 8 bases between. Germline lookup yields CDR1 SNHLY and CDR2 FYNNEI. The CDR3 sequence is 13 residues long. The CDR3 here is CASSEGFTYEQYF. CDR3 DNA sequence: TGTGCCAGCAGTGAGGGTTTTACCTACGAGCAGTACTTC. Drawing the rest from reference TRBV2 and TRBJ2-7, the complete variable domain is EPEVTQTPSHQVTQMGQEVILRCVPISNHLYFYWYRQILGQKVEFLVSFYNNEISEKSEIFDDQFSVERPDGSNFTLKIRSTKLEDSAMYFCASSEGFTYEQYFGPGTRLTVT.

The CDR3 bases are TGTGCCAGCAGGACAGGGCTACCCCAAGGCGAGCAGTACTTC. As protein: CASRTGLPQGEQYF. The rearrangement uses TRBV6-5 and TRBJ2-7, with 7 nucleotides matching TRBD1. Germline CDR1 MNHEY, CDR2 SVGAGI. The CDR3 totals 14 residues. Unmatched junction bases numbered 11, after V lost 6 bases and J lost 6 bases.

V and J are TRBV7-9 and TRBJ1-1; possibly TRBD1 for D (5 bases). Per the germline V gene, CDR1 is SEHNR and CDR2 is FQNEAQ (reference sequence). The CDR3 covers 15 residues. Trimming pared 1 base from V and 4 bases from J, leaving 13 bases between. The CDR3: CASSLDTTQGTEAFF. The CDR3, as DNA: TGTGCCAGCAGCTTAGATACCACCCAGGGCACTGAAGCTTTCTTT.

This clone has just one count. This rearrangement joins TRBV6-1 to TRBJ1-5; 10 bases map to TRBD1. Trimming took 4 bases from V and 1 from J; bases not matched to a gene: 4. Germline assignment: CDR1 MNHNS and CDR2 SASEGT. The CDR3 spans 16 residues. This chain's CDR3 is CASSGGTGASNQPQHF. In DNA, the CDR3 is TGTGCCAGCAGTGGTGGGACAGGGGCGAGCAATCAGCCCCAGCATTTT.

This chain joins TRBV5-1 and TRBJ1-1; the D gene is possibly TRBD1 (6 bases). The CDR3 has 15 amino acids. CDR1 and CDR2 (germline): SGHRS, YFSETQ. Trimming stripped 3 bases from V and 6 bases from J, with 18 bases between. CDR3: CASSWGDTRTSEAFF. The CDR3 DNA follows: TGCGCCAGCAGCTGGGGGGACACCCGAACATCTGAAGCTTTCTTT.

The chain recombines TRBV4-1 with TRBJ1-2, with 9 positions matching TRBD1. V shed 0 bases and J 3 bases; nucleotides not matched to a gene: 2. The germline V gene encodes CDR1 MGHRA and CDR2 YSYEKL. The CDR3 extends over 15 amino acids. The CDR3 bases are TGCGCCAGCAGCCAAGATTGGGACAGGGACTATGGCTACACCTTC. Translating gives CASSQDWDRDYGYTF.

The chain combines TRBV20-1 with TRBJ1-6; D is unresolved. The CDR3 has 13 amino acids. Germline V gene sequence: CDR1 DFQATT, CDR2 SNEGSKA (reference sequence). Trimming took off 3 bases at V and 7 bases at J, with 10 bases between the two ends. The DNA for the CDR3 is TGCAGTGCTAGTTATGGGCAGAATTCACCCCTCCACTTT. It encodes CSASYGQNSPLHF.

The chain recombines TRBV3-1 (or the pseudogene TRBV3-2) with TRBJ1-2; 8 nucleotides match TRBD1. J gave up 4 bases and V 1 base, and 8 bases lay outside the gene matches. Germline loops: CDR1 LGHDT, CDR2 YNNKEL (reference sequence). This CDR3 has 16 amino acids. CDR3 nucleotides: TGTGCCAGCAGCCAAGCGGGACAGGTAGACCTCTATGGCTACACCTTC. Protein sequence: CASSQAGQVDLYGYTF.

The CDR3: CASSGGGGGNYGYTF. CDR3 sequence (DNA): TGCGCCAGCAGCGGTGGAGGGGGTGGAAACTATGGCTACACCTTC. J is TRBJ1-2 and V is TRBV5-1; weak D call: TRBD1 (6 bases). Germline loops: CDR1 SGHRS, CDR2 YFSETQ. Trimming stripped 4 bases from V and 2 bases from J, with 15 bases between. The CDR3 length is 15 residues.

The V and J genes are TRBV30 and TRBJ1-1; D is ambiguous. The CDR3 runs 12 residues. The germline V and J ends were trimmed by 7 bases and 0 bases, with 9 bases remaining between them. Germline-derived CDR1 and CDR2 are GTSNPN and SVGIG (reference sequence). CDR3 coding DNA: TGTGCCTCTTCGGGGATGAACACTGAAGCTTTCTTT. Residues: CASSGMNTEAFF.

This sequence joins TRBV7-7 and TRBJ2-1; 9 nucleotides line up with TRBD2. Germline trimming cut 5 bases from V and 10 bases from J; bases unmatched to any gene: 12. There are 15 residues in the CDR3. Germline CDR1 and CDR2: SSHAT and FNYEAQ (reference sequence). The CDR3 DNA follows: TGTGCCAGCAGCCTCCGCGGGGGGGCAGATGAAGAGCAGTTCTTC. Translating gives CASSLRGGADEEQFF.

The V call is TRBV27, the J call TRBJ1-1; the D is unclear. The CDR3 is made up of 13 amino acids. The V gene lost 5 bases and the J gene lost 4 bases, with 11 bases spanning the gap. The germline V gene encodes CDR1 MNHEY and CDR2 SMNVEV (reference sequence). In nucleotides, the CDR3 is TGTGCCAGCAGTAATCCGGGTCCCACTGAAGCTTTCTTT. It translates to CASSNPGPTEAFF.

This clone was recorded only once. J is TRBJ1-6 and V is TRBV10-3; D gene uncertain. In germline, CDR1 is ENHRY, CDR2 SYGVKD. This CDR3 is 15 amino acids long. V lost 0 bases, J lost 6 bases, and 9 bases lay in between. CDR3 nucleotides: TGTGCCATCAGTGAGTCGACTAGGGCTAATTCACCCCTCCACTTT. It encodes CAISESTRANSPLHF.